This record covers a single TCR beta chain. The junction departs from germline at one end; a sequencing error may be responsible. This specimen comes from a study of shared clonotypes between healthy human individuals. TCRdb keeps only in-frame clones here, not all; method: immunoSEQ multiplex PCR. The sample has around 940,000 clones, approximately 80% seen once; the top ten hold approximately 1.5%. The germline V gene has CDR1 MNHEY and CDR2 SVGAGI. The CDR3 loop spans 16 amino acids. Sequenced material: memory CD4+ T cells sorted from blood. Subset reported: CD45RA-negative fraction. The V call is TRBV6-5, the J call TRBJ2-7; 12 bases line up with TRBD1. The sequence derives from a man younger than 35 in good health. The CDR3 region is CASSLGGQGASSEQYF. As DNA, the CDR3 is TGTGCCAGCAGTTTGGGGGGACAGGGGGCATCCTCCGAGCAGTACTTC.